This TCR beta chain comes out of a study of T cell responses to AZD1222 COVID-19 vaccine. Study results and caveats: It was only a handful of AZD1222 recipients who were seropositive at baseline.

On this clone itself: Its antigen is not known.

Method: immunoSEQ multiplex PCR; TCRdb's copy keeps in-frame clones and lacks some. The sample has over 100,000 clones, approximately 84% seen once. The CDR3 extends over 13 amino acids. The germline V gene encodes CDR1 LNHDA and CDR2 SQIVND (reference sequence). Between the trimmed V and J ends, which lost 7 bases and 0 bases, there was a span of 7 bases. J is TRBJ1-5 and V is TRBV19; no clear D gene. The source was peripheral blood, collected on day 0 of AZD1222 vaccination. The source of this sequence is an adult in good health. The CDR3 DNA reads TGTGCCAGTACTAGCAATAGCAATCAGCCCCAGCATTTT. Amino acids: CASTSNSNQPQHF.